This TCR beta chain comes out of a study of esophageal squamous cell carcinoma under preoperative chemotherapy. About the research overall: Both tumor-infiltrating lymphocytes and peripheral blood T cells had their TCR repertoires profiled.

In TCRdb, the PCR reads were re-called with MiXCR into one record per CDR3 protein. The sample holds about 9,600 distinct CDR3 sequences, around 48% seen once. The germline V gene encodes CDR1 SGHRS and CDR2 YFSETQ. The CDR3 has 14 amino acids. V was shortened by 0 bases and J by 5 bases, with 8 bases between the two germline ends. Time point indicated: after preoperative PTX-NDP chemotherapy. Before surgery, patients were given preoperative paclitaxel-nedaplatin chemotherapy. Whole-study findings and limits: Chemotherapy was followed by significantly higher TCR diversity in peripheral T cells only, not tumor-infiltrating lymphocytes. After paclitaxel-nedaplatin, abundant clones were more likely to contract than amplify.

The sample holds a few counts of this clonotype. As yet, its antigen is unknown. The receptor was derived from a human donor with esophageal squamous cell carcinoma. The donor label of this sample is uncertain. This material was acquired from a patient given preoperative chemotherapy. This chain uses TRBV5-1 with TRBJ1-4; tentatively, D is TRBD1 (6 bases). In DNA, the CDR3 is TGCGCCAGCAGCTTGGGTCAGGGGAATGAAAAACTGTTTTTT. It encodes CASSLGQGNEKLFF.